A selection of T cell receptor beta chains follows, all from one sample in a study of blood T cell repertoires in COVID-19. This table comes from immunoSEQ multiplex PCR, and its TCRdb copy is limited to in-frame clones, with some not included. The table shows nearly 200,000 clones, with approximately 82% occurring only once. Sequenced input: peripheral blood. Receptor source: a human donor with acute or convalescent COVID-19. The donor label of this sample is uncertain. Each CDR3 is given with its conserved first and last residue. A D gene is named only where the DNA matches it firmly. Clone size appears in some rows only: once, few, many, or a class for an expanded clone.

CDR3aa	CDR3nt	j_gene	d_gene	abundance	v_gene
CASSQTGFHNSPLHF	TGTGCCAGCAGCCAGACAGGTTTCCATAATTCACCCCTCCACTTT	TRBJ1-6	.	.	TRBV3-1/TRBV3-2
CASSQGTGNQPQHF	TGTGCCAGCAGCCAAGGGACAGGGAATCAGCCCCAGCATTTT	TRBJ1-5	TRBD1	.	TRBV3-1/TRBV3-2
CASSQPDQNTGELFF	TGTGCCAGCAGCCAACCAGATCAGAACACCGGGGAGCTGTTTTTT	TRBJ2-2	.	.	TRBV4-2
CASSSKGLGTGNTEAFF	TGTGCCAGTAGTTCAAAAGGGCTCGGGACAGGGAACACTGAAGCTTTCTTT	TRBJ1-1	TRBD1	few	TRBV19
CASSQDMSGSMSETQYF	TGTGCCAGCAGCCAAGATATGAGCGGGAGTATGTCAGAGACCCAGTACTTC	TRBJ2-5	TRBD2	.	TRBV3-1/TRBV3-2
CASSLVGGGRTDTQYF	TGCGCCAGCAGCTTGGTCGGTGGGGGCCGCACAGATACGCAGTATTTT	TRBJ2-3	.	.	TRBV5-1
CASSYGSQTANSPLHF	TGTGCCAGCAGTTACGGCAGCCAGACTGCCAATTCACCCCTCCACTTT	TRBJ1-6	.	.	TRBV6-6
CASSYQRPYDEQYF	TGTGCCAGCAGTTACCAGAGGCCCTACGACGAGCAGTACTTC	TRBJ2-7	.	once	TRBV6-5
CASSQDRNTEAFF	TGTGCCAGCAGCCAGGACAGGAACACTGAAGCTTTCTTT	TRBJ1-1	.	.	TRBV7-7
CASSTQQETQYF	TGTGCCAGCAGTACACAACAAGAGACCCAGTACTTC	TRBJ2-5	.	.	TRBV6-5
CASSPWDRRYEQYF	TGTGCCAGCAGTCCCTGGGACAGGCGCTACGAGCAGTACTTC	TRBJ2-7	TRBD1	few	TRBV27
CASVGQGRADTQYF	TGTGCCAGCGTGGGTCAGGGGCGGGCAGATACGCAGTATTTT	TRBJ2-3	.	.	TRBV6-5
CASSEQDQPQHF	TGTGCCAGCAGTGAACAGGATCAGCCCCAGCATTTT	TRBJ1-5	.	.	TRBV28
CASGDSLTEAFF	TGTGCCAGTGGGGACAGCCTCACTGAAGCTTTCTTT	TRBJ1-1	TRBD1	.	TRBV19
CASSDGGSVLGYEQYF	TGTGCCAGCAGTGATGGGGGGTCCGTTCTTGGCTACGAGCAGTACTTC	TRBJ2-7	.	.	TRBV2
CASSGRGTVQPQHF	TGTGCCAGCAGTGGCAGGGGAACGGTTCAGCCCCAGCATTTT	TRBJ1-5	.	.	TRBV28
CASSFGWSATGNTIYF	TGTGCCAGCAGCTTCGGTTGGTCCGCGACTGGAAACACCATATATTTT	TRBJ1-3	.	once	TRBV5-6
CASSVDSASYEQYF	TGTGCCAGCAGCGTAGATAGCGCCTCCTACGAGCAGTACTTC	TRBJ2-7	.	few	TRBV9
CASSDRVNTEAFF	TGCGCCAGCAGCGACAGGGTGAACACTGAAGCTTTCTTT	TRBJ1-1	TRBD1	.	TRBV5-1
CASSLTSGSNEQFF	TGTGCCAGCAGCCTGACTAGCGGGAGTAATGAGCAGTTCTTC	TRBJ2-1	TRBD2	.	TRBV9
CASSIGAARTYEQYF	TGTGCCAGTAGTATAGGAGCAGCGAGAACCTACGAGCAGTACTTC	TRBJ2-7	.	.	TRBV19
CSVATTSGTKETQYF	TGCAGCGTTGCTACGACTAGCGGGACTAAAGAGACCCAGTACTTC	TRBJ2-5	TRBD2	.	TRBV29-1
CASRATDSYNEQFF	TGTGCCAGCAGAGCGACAGACTCCTACAATGAGCAGTTCTTC	TRBJ2-1	.	.	TRBV11-2
CASSATTGFSYNEQFF	TGTGCCAGCAGTGCGACGACAGGGTTCTCCTACAATGAGCAGTTCTTC	TRBJ2-1	TRBD1	.	TRBV25-1
CASSFSLAGRTDTQYF	TGTGCCAGCAGCTTCTCGCTAGCGGGACGCACAGATACGCAGTATTTT	TRBJ2-3	TRBD2	.	TRBV7-8
CSASLAGGYEQYF	TGCAGTGCTAGTCTAGCGGGAGGCTACGAGCAGTACTTC	TRBJ2-7	TRBD2	.	TRBV20-1
CASSTLGQGNTEAFF	TGCGCCAGCAGCACGTTAGGACAGGGAAACACTGAAGCTTTCTTT	TRBJ1-1	TRBD1	.	TRBV5-1
CASSERALGWESSTDTQYF	TGTGCCAGCAGTGAAAGGGCCCTTGGGTGGGAGTCTAGCACAGATACGCAGTATTTT	TRBJ2-3	.	.	TRBV6-1
CASSLAGQGSPLHF	TGTGCCAGCAGCTTAGCGGGACAGGGTTCACCCCTCCACTTT	TRBJ1-6	TRBD1	.	TRBV7-2
CASSGGTLNTYEQYF	TGTGCCAGCAGCGGCGGGACCCTGAACACCTACGAGCAGTACTTC	TRBJ2-7	.	.	TRBV5-4
CSVRQGSGNTIYF	TGCAGCGTTCGACAGGGCTCGGGAAACACCATATATTTT	TRBJ1-3	TRBD1	.	TRBV29-1
CASSSNRGRGQYF	TGTGCCAGCAGCTCAAACAGGGGCCGAGGGCAGTACTTC	TRBJ2-7	TRBD1	.	TRBV5-6
CASSTGTGGAGYTF	TGTGCCAGCAGTACCGGGACAGGGGGCGCTGGCTACACCTTC	TRBJ1-2	TRBD1	.	TRBV27
CASSPPGLAGGSYNEQFF	TGTGCCAGCTCACCACCTGGACTAGCGGGAGGATCCTACAATGAGCAGTTCTTC	TRBJ2-1	TRBD2	.	TRBV18
CAISPPQGGYGYTF	TGTGCCATCAGCCCACCACAGGGGGGCTATGGCTACACCTTC	TRBJ1-2	TRBD1	.	TRBV10-3
CASSVEDSRNTIYF	TGTGCCAGCAGCGTAGAAGACAGCAGAAACACCATATATTTT	TRBJ1-3	.	.	TRBV9
CAISGGSLAGFSYEQYF	TGTGCCATCAGTGGTGGATCCCTAGCGGGTTTCTCCTACGAGCAGTACTTC	TRBJ2-7	TRBD2	.	TRBV10-3
CASSPRGGGPNQPQHF	TGTGCCAGCAGCCCCCGGGGAGGGGGGCCCAATCAGCCCCAGCATTTT	TRBJ1-5	.	.	TRBV5-6
CASFPTEINTEAFF	TGTGCCAGCTTTCCTACAGAGATAAACACTGAAGCTTTCTTT	TRBJ1-1	.	.	TRBV2
CATSRRGSGANVLTF	TGTGCCACCAGCAGAAGGGGCTCCGGGGCCAACGTCCTGACTTTC	TRBJ2-6	.	.	TRBV15
CASSYQSGGGEQYF	TGTGCCAGCAGTTACCAATCGGGAGGGGGGGAGCAGTACTTC	TRBJ2-7	TRBD2	.	TRBV6-2/TRBV6-3
CASRSGTLVSYEQYF	TGTGCCAGCAGATCCGGGACATTGGTCTCCTACGAGCAGTACTTC	TRBJ2-7	.	.	TRBV27
CASTTGVLYEQYF	TGTGCCAGCACGACAGGGGTTTTGTACGAGCAGTACTTC	TRBJ2-7	TRBD1	.	TRBV7-8
CASSMDSSTGLAGGWEQFF	TGTGCCAGTAGTATGGACAGCTCAACAGGACTAGCGGGAGGTTGGGAGCAGTTCTTC	TRBJ2-1	TRBD2	.	TRBV19